Described below is a single TCR beta chain sequence and its context. This entry comes from a study of shared clonotypes between healthy human individuals. About the study: A donor's plate count was three for CD4 naive and three for CD4 memory; CD8 naive had two and CD8 memory one.

With V trimmed by 0 bases and J by 2 bases, 5 bases remained unmatched. The germline V gene encodes CDR1 SGHAT and CDR2 FQNNGV. The CDR3 totals 16 residues. Genomic DNA from each subset was divided evenly over several immunoSEQ plates. Generated by immunoSEQ multiplex PCR, the TCRdb table keeps only in-frame clones and is missing some. The sample holds around 1 million clones; over 75% are singletons and the top ten take about 1.5%. The sample comprised memory CD4+ T cells sorted from blood. The subset was: CD45RA-negative fraction. The TCR sequence derives from a man between 18 and 35 years old in good health. This chain connects TRBV11-2 to TRBJ2-3, with TRBD2 identical over 7 bases. The CDR3 sequence is CASSLDGSGVTDTQYF. The CDR3, as DNA: TGTGCCAGCAGCTTAGATGGGAGCGGGGTCACAGATACGCAGTATTTT.